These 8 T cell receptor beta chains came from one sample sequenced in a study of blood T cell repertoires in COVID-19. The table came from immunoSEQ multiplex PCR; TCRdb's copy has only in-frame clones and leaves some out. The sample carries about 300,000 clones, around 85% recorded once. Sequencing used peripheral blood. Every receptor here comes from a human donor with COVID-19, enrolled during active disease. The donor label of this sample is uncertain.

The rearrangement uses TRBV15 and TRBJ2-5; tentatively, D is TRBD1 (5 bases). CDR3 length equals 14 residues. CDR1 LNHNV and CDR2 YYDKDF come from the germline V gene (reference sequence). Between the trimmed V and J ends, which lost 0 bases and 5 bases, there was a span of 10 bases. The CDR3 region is CATSRDRGWETQYF. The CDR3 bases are TGTGCCACCAGCAGAGATAGGGGATGGGAGACCCAGTACTTC.

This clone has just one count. The CDR3 is CASSEIGGANTEAFF. The CDR3 DNA reads as TGTGCCAGCAGTGAAATAGGGGGGGCGAACACTGAAGCTTTCTTT. The genes are TRBV2 and TRBJ1-1; perhaps TRBD1 as D (6 bases). The germline V gene encodes CDR1 SNHLY and CDR2 FYNNEI. The CDR3 loop spans 15 amino acids. The V end lost 2 bases, the J end lost 1 base, and 11 bases lay between the germline ends. Filled out from reference TRBV2 and TRBJ1-1, the complete variable domain reads EPEVTQTPSHQVTQMGQEVILRCVPISNHLYFYWYRQILGQKVEFLVSFYNNEISEKSEIFDDQFSVERPDGSNFTLKIRSTKLEDSAMYFCASSEIGGANTEAFFGQGTRLTVV.

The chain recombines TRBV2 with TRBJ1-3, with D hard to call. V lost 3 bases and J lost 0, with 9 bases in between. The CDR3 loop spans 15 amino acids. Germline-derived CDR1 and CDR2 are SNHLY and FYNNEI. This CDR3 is CASSEAALSGNTIYF. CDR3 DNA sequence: TGTGCCAGCAGTGAGGCAGCGCTCTCTGGAAACACCATATATTTT. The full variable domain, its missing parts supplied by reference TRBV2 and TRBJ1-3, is EPEVTQTPSHQVTQMGQEVILRCVPISNHLYFYWYRQILGQKVEFLVSFYNNEISEKSEIFDDQFSVERPDGSNFTLKIRSTKLEDSAMYFCASSEAALSGNTIYFGEGSWLTVV.

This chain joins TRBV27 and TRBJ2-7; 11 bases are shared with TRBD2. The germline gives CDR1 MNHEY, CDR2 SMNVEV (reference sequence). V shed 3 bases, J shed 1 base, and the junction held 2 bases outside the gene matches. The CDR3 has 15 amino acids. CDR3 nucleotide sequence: TGTGCCAGCAGTTTTTCTAGCGGGGGGTCCTACGAGCAGTACTTC. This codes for CASSFSSGGSYEQYF.

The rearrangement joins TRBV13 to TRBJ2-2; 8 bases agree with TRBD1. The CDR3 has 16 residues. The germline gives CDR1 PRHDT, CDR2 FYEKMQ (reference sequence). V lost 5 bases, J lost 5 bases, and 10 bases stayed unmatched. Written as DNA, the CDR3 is TGTGCCAGCAGCCCCCGGACAGGGTTGATAACCGGGGAGCTGTTTTTT. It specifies CASSPRTGLITGELFF.

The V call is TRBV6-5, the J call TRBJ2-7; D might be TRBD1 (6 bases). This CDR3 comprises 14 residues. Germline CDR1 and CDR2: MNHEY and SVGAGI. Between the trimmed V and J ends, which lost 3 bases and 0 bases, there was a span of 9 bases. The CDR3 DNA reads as TGTGCCAGCAGTTATCGGGACACCTCCTACGAGCAGTACTTC. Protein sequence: CASSYRDTSYEQYF.

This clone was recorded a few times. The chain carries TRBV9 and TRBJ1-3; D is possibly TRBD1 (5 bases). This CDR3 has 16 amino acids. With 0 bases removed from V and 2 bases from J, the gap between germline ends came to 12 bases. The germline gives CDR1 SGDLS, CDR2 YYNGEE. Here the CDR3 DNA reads TGTGCCAGCAGCGTAGGCGCAGGGTATACTGGAAACACCATATATTTT. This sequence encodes CASSVGAGYTGNTIYF.

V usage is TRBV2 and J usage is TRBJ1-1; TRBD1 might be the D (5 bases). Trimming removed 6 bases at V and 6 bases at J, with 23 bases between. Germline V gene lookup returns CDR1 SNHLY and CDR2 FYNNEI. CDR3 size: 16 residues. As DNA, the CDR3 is TGTGCCAGCAGCCGGAGGTCCCCGAACGGGGGTGCTGAAGCTTTCTTT. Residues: CASSRRSPNGGAEAFF.